This T cell receptor (beta chain) appears in the sequencing data of a study of early T cells in non-severe SARS-CoV-2 infection. Looked up from germline, CDR1 is SGHRS and CDR2 is YFSETQ. The ends were cut back, 1 base at V and 7 bases at J, with 20 bases in the middle. This CDR3 is 16 amino acids long. TCRdb ran MiXCR on the 5' RACE reads and lists one entry per CDR3 protein. Seen here are approximately 66,000 distinct CDR3 sequences, 9.5% to 15% observed once, and the top ten hold roughly 1.2%. The sequence was collected from an adult who was a healthcare worker with PCR-confirmed SARS-CoV-2 infection or an uninfected control (not recorded which). The donor label of this sample is uncertain. The rearrangement links TRBV5-1 to TRBJ1-1; D ambiguous. Sample: whole blood, taken at baseline. CDR3 in DNA: TGCGCCAGCAGCTTGAGCATATTACACGAAGGTTATGAAGCTTTCTTT. Encoded protein: CASSLSILHEGYEAFF.